This is a list of T cell receptor beta chains from one sample in a study of shared T cell receptors in the human thymus. The method was immunoSEQ multiplex PCR; TCRdb's version includes in-frame clones alone and lacks a portion of them. The data hold about 500,000 clones, with around 82% observed a single time. These same records also appear under a second study, on human thymus T cells.

Sequencing input: thymocytes. The source is a boy under two years old with a congenital heart defect. Both conserved end residues are part of each CDR3. Fields, in order: D gene, V gene, J gene, clone size, CDR3 protein, CDR3 DNA. A D gene is named only where the DNA matches it firmly. Clone size is shown for a subset of rows, as once, few, many or a class of expanded clone.

.	TRBV5-6	TRBJ2-5	.	CASSLGWTDGRGTQYF	TGTGCCAGCAGCTTGGGTTGGACAGACGGCCGAGGGACCCAGTACTTC
TRBD1	TRBV5-1	TRBJ2-1	.	CASSLAPGQGYNEQFF	TGCGCCAGCAGCTTGGCCCCCGGACAGGGCTACAATGAGCAGTTCTTC
TRBD1	TRBV6-9	TRBJ2-1	.	CASSYSWQGAPQFF	TGTGCCAGCAGTTATTCTTGGCAGGGGGCCCCTCAGTTCTTC
.	TRBV4-3	TRBJ1-2	.	CASSQTASRGPRAYGYTF	TGCGCCAGCAGCCAAACAGCTTCTCGGGGTCCACGGGCGTATGGCTACACCTTC
.	TRBV13	TRBJ1-1	.	CASSWEEAHMNTEAFF	TGTGCCAGCAGCTGGGAGGAGGCCCATATGAACACTGAAGCTTTCTTT
.	TRBV19	TRBJ2-3	.	CASSRDSSSTDTQYF	TGTGCCAGTAGTAGGGACTCCTCTTCCACAGATACGCAGTATTTT
TRBD2	TRBV4-3	TRBJ2-6	.	CASSPRAGADSGANVLTF	TGCGCCAGCAGCCCCAGGGCGGGAGCGGACTCTGGGGCCAACGTCCTGACTTTC
TRBD2	TRBV27	TRBJ2-1	.	CASSLCPSGGEQFF	TGTGCCAGCAGTTTATGCCCTAGCGGGGGTGAGCAGTTCTTC
.	TRBV27	TRBJ1-1	.	CASSPRGGLNTEAFF	TGTGCCAGCAGTCCGCGGGGGGGTTTGAACACTGAAGCTTTCTTT
TRBD2	TRBV4-1	TRBJ2-2	once	CASSHRTSGRTNTGELFF	TGCGCCAGCAGCCATCGGACTAGCGGGAGGACGAACACCGGGGAGCTGTTTTTT
TRBD2	TRBV29-1	TRBJ2-7	.	CSVGGTSAGEQYF	TGCAGCGTTGGGGGGACTAGCGCCGGCGAGCAGTACTTC
.	TRBV5-6	TRBJ1-5	.	CASTTRGGCQPQHF	TGTGCCAGCACCACTAGGGGGGGGTGTCAGCCCCAGCATTTT